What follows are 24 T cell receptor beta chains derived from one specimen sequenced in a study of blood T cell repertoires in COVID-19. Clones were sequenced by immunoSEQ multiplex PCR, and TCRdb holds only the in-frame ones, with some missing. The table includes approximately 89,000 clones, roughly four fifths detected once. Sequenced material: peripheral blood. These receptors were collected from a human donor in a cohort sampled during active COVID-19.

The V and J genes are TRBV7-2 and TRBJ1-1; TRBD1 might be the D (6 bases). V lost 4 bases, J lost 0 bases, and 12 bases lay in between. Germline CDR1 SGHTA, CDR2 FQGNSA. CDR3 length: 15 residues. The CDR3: CASSSGGGVNTEAFF. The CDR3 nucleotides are TGTGCCAGCAGCTCGGGAGGGGGGGTGAACACTGAAGCTTTCTTT. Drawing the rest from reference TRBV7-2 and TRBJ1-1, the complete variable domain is GAGVSQSPSNKVTEKGKDVELRCDPISGHTALYWYRQSLGQGLEFLIYFQGNSAPDKSGLPSDRFSAERTGGSVSTLTIQRTQQEDSAVYLCASSSGGGVNTEAFFGQGTRLTVV.

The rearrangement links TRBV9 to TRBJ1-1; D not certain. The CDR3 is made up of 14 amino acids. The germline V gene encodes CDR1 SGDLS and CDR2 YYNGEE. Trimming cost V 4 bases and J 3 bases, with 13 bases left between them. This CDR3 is CASSSHYRDTEAFF. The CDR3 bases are TGTGCCAGCAGCTCTCACTACCGGGACACTGAAGCTTTCTTT.

For the CDR3, the DNA is TGTGCCAGCAGCTCTGCAAGCGGGGGCCTTATGGGCATTCAGTACTTC. It encodes CASSSASGGLMGIQYF. The chain links TRBV7-2 to TRBJ2-4, with 8 bases lining up with TRBD2. This CDR3 is built from 16 residues. From germline, CDR1 is SGHTA and CDR2 FQGNSA. Unmatched junction bases numbered 14, after V lost 4 bases and J lost 9 bases.

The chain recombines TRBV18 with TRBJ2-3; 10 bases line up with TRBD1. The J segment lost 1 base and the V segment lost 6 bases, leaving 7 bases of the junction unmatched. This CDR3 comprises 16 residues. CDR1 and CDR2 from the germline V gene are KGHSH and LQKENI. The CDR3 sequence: CASSRQGAKGTDTQYF. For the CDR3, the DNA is TGTGCCAGCTCCCGACAGGGGGCGAAGGGCACAGATACGCAGTATTTT. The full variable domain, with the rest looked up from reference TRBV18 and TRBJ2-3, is NAGVMQNPRHLVRRRGQEARLRCSPMKGHSHVYWYRQLPEEGLKFMVYLQKENIIDESGMPKERFSAEFPKEGPSILRIQQVVRGDSAAYFCASSRQGAKGTDTQYFGPGTRLTVL.

As DNA, the CDR3 is TGCGCCAGCAGCTTGGGACAGATCCAAGAGACCCAGTACTTC. Translated: CASSLGQIQETQYF. This chain links TRBV5-1 with TRBJ2-5, with D possibly TRBD1 on 5 matching bases. The V and J ends lost 0 bases and 1 base respectively, with 7 bases between them. Germline loops: CDR1 SGHRS, CDR2 YFSETQ. There are 14 residues in the CDR3.

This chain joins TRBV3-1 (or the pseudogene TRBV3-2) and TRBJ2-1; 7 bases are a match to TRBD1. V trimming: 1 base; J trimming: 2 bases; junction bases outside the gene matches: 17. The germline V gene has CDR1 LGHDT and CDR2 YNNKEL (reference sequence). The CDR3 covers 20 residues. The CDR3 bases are TGTGCCAGCAGCCAAGGAGGGCCAGGGGGATACTCGGGCCCCTACAATGAGCAGTTCTTC. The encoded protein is CASSQGGPGGYSGPYNEQFF.

The CDR3 DNA sequence: TGTGCCAGCAGCTGGTCGGGGGTAAGGGGCTACACCTTC. Translation gives CASSWSGVRGYTF. The rearrangement links TRBV5-6 to TRBJ1-2, with D possibly matching TRBD1 (5 bases). Germline CDR1 and CDR2: SGHDT and YYEEEE. V lost 3 bases and J 8 bases, leaving 14 bases between the germline ends. The CDR3 runs 13 residues.

CDR3 in amino acids: CASSFLQQKTYEQYF. As DNA, the CDR3 is TGTGCCAGCAGCTTTTTACAGCAAAAAACCTACGAGCAGTACTTC. The gene calls are TRBV11-2 and TRBJ2-7, with D unresolved. Germline V gene sequence: CDR1 SGHAT, CDR2 FQNNGV. This CDR3 has 15 residues. V was cut by 3 bases and J by 2 bases, with 14 bases left in between.

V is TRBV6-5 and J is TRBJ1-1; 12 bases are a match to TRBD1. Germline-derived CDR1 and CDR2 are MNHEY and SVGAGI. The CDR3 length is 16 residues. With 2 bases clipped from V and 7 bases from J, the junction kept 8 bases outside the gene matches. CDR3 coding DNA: TGTGCCAGCAGTTACCCGGGGACAGGGGGCTTTGATGAAGCTTTCTTT. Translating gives CASSYPGTGGFDEAFF.

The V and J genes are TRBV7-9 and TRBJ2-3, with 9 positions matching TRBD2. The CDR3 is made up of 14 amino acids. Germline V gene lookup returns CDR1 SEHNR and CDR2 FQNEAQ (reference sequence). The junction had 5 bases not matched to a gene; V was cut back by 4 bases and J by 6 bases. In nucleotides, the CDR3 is TGTGCCAGCAGCTCGGGACTAGCATGGGATACGCAGTATTTT. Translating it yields CASSSGLAWDTQYF. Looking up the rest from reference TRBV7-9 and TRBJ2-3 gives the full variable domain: DTGVSQNPRHKITKRGQNVTFRCDPISEHNRLYWYRQTLGQGPEFLTYFQNEAQLEKSRLLSDRFSAERPKGSFSTLEIQRTEQGDSAMYLCASSSGLAWDTQYFGPGTRLTVL.

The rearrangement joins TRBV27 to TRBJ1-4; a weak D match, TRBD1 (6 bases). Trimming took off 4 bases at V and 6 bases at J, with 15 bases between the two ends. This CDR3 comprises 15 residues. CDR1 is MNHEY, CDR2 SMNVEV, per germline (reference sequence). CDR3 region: CASSYSDRPYEKLFF. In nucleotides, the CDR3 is TGTGCCAGCAGTTACTCGGACAGACCCTATGAAAAACTGTTTTTT.

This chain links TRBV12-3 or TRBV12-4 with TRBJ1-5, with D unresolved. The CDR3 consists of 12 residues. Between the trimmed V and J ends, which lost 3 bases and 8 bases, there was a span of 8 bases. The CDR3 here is CASSFGGEPQHF. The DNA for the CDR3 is TGTGCCAGCAGTTTTGGAGGTGAGCCCCAGCATTTT.

The DNA of the CDR3 is TGTGCCAGCGTTACCGAGGGGGCCGGAGAAAAACTGTTTTTT. As protein: CASVTEGAGEKLFF. The chain couples TRBV7-8 to TRBJ1-4; 7 bases fit TRBD1. The length of the CDR3 is 14 residues. Per the germline V gene, CDR1 is SGHVS and CDR2 is FQNEAQ. V lost 8 bases, J lost 8 bases, and 11 bases stayed unmatched.

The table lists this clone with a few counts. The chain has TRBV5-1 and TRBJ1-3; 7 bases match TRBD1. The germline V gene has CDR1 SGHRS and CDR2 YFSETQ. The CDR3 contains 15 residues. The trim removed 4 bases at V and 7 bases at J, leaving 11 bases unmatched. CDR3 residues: CASSRGGTEGNTIYF. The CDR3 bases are TGCGCCAGCAGCCGTGGGGGGACAGAGGGGAACACCATATATTTT.

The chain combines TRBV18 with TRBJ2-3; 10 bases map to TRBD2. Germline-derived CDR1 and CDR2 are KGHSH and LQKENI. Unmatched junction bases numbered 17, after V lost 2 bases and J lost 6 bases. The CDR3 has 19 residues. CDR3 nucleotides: TGTGCCAGCTCACCAGTTGCGCTAGCGGGGGCCCGCGGGGTTGATACGCAGTATTTT. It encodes CASSPVALAGARGVDTQYF.

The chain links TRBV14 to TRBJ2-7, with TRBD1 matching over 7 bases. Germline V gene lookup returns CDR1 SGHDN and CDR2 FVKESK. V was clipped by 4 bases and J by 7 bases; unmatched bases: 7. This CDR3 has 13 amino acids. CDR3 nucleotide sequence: TGTGCCAGCAGCCCTGACAGGGTTCGGGAGCAGTACTTC. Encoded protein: CASSPDRVREQYF.

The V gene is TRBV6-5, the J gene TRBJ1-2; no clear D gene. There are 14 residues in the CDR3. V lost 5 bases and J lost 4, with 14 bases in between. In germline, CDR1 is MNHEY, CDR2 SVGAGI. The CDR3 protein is CASSPGAASYGYTF. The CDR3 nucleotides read TGTGCCAGCAGTCCCGGTGCGGCCTCCTATGGCTACACCTTC.

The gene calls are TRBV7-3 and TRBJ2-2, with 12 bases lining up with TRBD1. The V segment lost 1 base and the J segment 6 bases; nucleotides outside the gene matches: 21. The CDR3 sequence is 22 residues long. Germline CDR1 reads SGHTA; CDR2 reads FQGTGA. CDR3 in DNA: TGTGCCAGCAGCTTAAAAAAGGAACCGGGACAGGGGGCGCGGTGGAGGGCCGGGGAGCTGTTTTTT. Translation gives CASSLKKEPGQGARWRAGELFF.

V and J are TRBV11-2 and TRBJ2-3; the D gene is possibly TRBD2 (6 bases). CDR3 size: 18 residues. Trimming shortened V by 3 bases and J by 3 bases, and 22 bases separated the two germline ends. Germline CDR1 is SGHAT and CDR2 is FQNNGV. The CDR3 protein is CASSFIRGGGKETDTQYF. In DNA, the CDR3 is TGTGCCAGCAGCTTTATTCGCGGCGGAGGGAAAGAAACAGATACGCAGTATTTT.

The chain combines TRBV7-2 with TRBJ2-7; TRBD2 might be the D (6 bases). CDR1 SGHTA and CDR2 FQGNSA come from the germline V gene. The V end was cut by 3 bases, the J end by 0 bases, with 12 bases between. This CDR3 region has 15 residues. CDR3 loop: CASSFVPGSSYEQYF. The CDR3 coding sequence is TGTGCCAGCAGCTTCGTCCCCGGGAGCTCCTACGAGCAGTACTTC.

The chain's CDR3 is CASSFAGGNTGELFF. CDR3 coding DNA: TGTGCCAGCAGTTTCGCAGGGGGAAACACCGGGGAGCTGTTTTTT. The chain couples TRBV28 to TRBJ2-2; TRBD1 aligns across 7 bases. The ends lost 3 bases at V and 2 bases at J; junction bases unmatched: 3. This CDR3 comprises 15 residues. Germline CDR1 is MDHEN and CDR2 is SYDVKM.

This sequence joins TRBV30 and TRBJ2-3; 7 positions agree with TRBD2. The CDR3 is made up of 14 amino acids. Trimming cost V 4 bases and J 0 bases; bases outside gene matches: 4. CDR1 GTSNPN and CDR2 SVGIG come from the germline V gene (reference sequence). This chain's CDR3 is CAWTSGVSTDTQYF. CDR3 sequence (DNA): TGTGCCTGGACAAGCGGGGTAAGCACAGATACGCAGTATTTT.

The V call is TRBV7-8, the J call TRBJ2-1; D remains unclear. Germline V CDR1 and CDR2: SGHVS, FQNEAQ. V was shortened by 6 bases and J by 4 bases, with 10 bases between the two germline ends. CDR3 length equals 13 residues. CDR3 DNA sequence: TGTGCCAGCAGTAGAGAAATTTACAATGAGCAGTTCTTC. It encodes CASSREIYNEQFF.

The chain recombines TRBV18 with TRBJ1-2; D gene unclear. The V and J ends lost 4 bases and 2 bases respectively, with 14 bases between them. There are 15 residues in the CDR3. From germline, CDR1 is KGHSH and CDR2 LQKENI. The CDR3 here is CASSLKGGNNYGYTF. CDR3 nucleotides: TGTGCCAGCTCACTAAAGGGAGGGAACAACTATGGCTACACCTTC.